The clone carrying this TCR beta chain turned up a few times. The data are from a study of blood T cell repertoires in COVID-19. Study context: Acute and convalescent COVID-19 samples came from the United States, Italy and Spain. PBMCs, B-cell-depleted T cells, or T cells were the source of the cDNA or gDNA that made up the material.

Source study methods: Estimated nucleated cell counts came from reference gene primer amplification. The data were produced by immunoSEQ multiplex PCR, yet TCRdb's version contains in-frame clones alone and is incomplete. V, J and clone size are taken as reported in that table, and D and trimming were inferred from the DNA itself. The repertoire includes about 180,000 clones, 90% to 95% of them detected once, and nearly 0.55% sits in the top ten. The sequence was collected from a man between 50 and 59 years old with acute or convalescent COVID-19. The sequenced sample was peripheral blood.

Here the CDR3 DNA reads TGCAGCGGGGGGACAGGGGCCTCGTTCGGGGAAAAACTGTTTTTT. Protein: CSGGTGASFGEKLFF. This chain uses TRBV29-1 with TRBJ1-4, with 10 bases fitting TRBD1. The CDR3 spans 15 residues. The V gene end was trimmed by 7 bases and the J gene end by 8 bases; junction bases not matched to a gene: 13. Germline V gene sequence: CDR1 SQVTM, CDR2 ANQGSEA. Full variable domain (remainder filled in from reference TRBV29-1 and TRBJ1-4): SAVISQKPSRDICQRGTSLTIQCQVDSQVTMMFWYRQQPGQSLTLIATANQGSEATYESGFVIDKFPISRPNLTFSTLTVSNMSPEDSSIYLCSGGTGASFGEKLFFGSGTQLSVL.